The 28 T cell receptor beta chains reported below all come from one sample, sequenced in a study of beta chain features in type 1 diabetes. Expressed TCRB transcripts were sequenced because the isolated RNA had all been reverse transcribed beforehand. Repertoires were generated with immunoSEQ multiplex PCR, while TCRdb's copy carries only in-frame clones and drops some. The top ten hold 0.02% to 0.025% of the sample, which has 970,000 or so clones, roughly a sixth seen once. The sequenced material came from naive CD4+ T cells from blood. Source of these receptors: a woman aged 18-29 years in good health.

This clone has only a few counts. The V call is TRBV14, the J call TRBJ1-2; 8 bases match TRBD1. The length of the CDR3 is 16 residues. Germline V gene lookup returns CDR1 SGHDN and CDR2 FVKESK. V gave up 5 bases and J gave up 9 bases; unmatched junction bases: 17. The CDR3 protein is CASSNWSGQARDCYTF. The CDR3 DNA reads TGTGCCAGCAGCAACTGGTCGGGACAGGCGCGGGATTGCTACACCTTC. Filled out from reference TRBV14 and TRBJ1-2, the complete variable domain reads EAGVTQFPSHSVIEKGQTVTLRCDPISGHDNLYWYRRVMGKEIKFLLHFVKESKQDESGMPNNRFLAERTGGTYSTLKVQPAELEDSGVYFCASSNWSGQARDCYTFGSGTRLTVV.

This chain uses TRBV5-4 with TRBJ2-1; 10 bases fit TRBD2. The CDR3 extends over 16 amino acids. CDR1 is SGHNT and CDR2 is YYREEE in the germline V gene (reference sequence). J gave up 5 bases and V 4 bases, and 9 bases lay outside the gene matches. Here the CDR3 reads CASSPGGSGRDNEQFF. CDR3 sequence (DNA): TGTGCCAGCAGCCCCGGGGGAAGCGGGAGGGACAATGAGCAGTTCTTC.

The chain recombines TRBV28 with TRBJ2-7, with 7 nucleotides matching TRBD2. The CDR3 runs 13 residues. Losses at the gene ends were 7 bases for V and 2 bases for J; bases not matched to a gene: 5. The germline V gene encodes CDR1 MDHEN and CDR2 SYDVKM. CDR3 loop: CASKWGLTYEQYF. The DNA of the CDR3 is TGTGCCAGCAAATGGGGACTAACCTACGAGCAGTACTTC. The variable domain in full, completed from reference TRBV28 and TRBJ2-7, reads DVKVTQSSRYLVKRTGEKVFLECVQDMDHENMFWYRQDPGLGLRLIYFSYDVKMKEKGDIPEGYSVSREKKERFSLILESASTNQTSMYLCASKWGLTYEQYFGPGTRLTVT.

The chain has TRBV27 and TRBJ2-7, with D uncertain. With 3 bases removed from V and 0 bases from J, the gap between germline ends came to 18 bases. Germline assignment: CDR1 MNHEY and CDR2 SMNVEV (reference sequence). This CDR3 has 17 amino acids. For the CDR3, the DNA is TGTGCCAGCAGTTTCCTCCCGGACCGCGTGAGCTCCTACGAGCAGTACTTC. Amino acids: CASSFLPDRVSSYEQYF.

This clone was observed a few times. The chain has TRBV7-9 and TRBJ1-1, with 7 bases lining up with TRBD1. The CDR3 consists of 16 residues. Per the germline V gene, CDR1 is SEHNR and CDR2 is FQNEAQ (reference sequence). Trimming cost V 5 bases and J 5 bases; bases outside gene matches: 14. DNA of the CDR3: TGTGCCAGCAGCCCCACGCCTCGACAGGGTTCGACTGAAGCTTTCTTT. Translating it yields CASSPTPRQGSTEAFF. The full variable domain, its missing parts supplied by reference TRBV7-9 and TRBJ1-1, is DTGVSQNPRHKITKRGQNVTFRCDPISEHNRLYWYRQTLGQGPEFLTYFQNEAQLEKSRLLSDRFSAERPKGSFSTLEIQRTEQGDSAMYLCASSPTPRQGSTEAFFGQGTRLTVV.

The table lists this clone with a few counts. Other DNA sequences in the same sample also yield this CDR3. The CDR3 nucleotides read TGTGCCAGCCGGGGGAATGAGCAGTTCTTC. Translation: CASRGNEQFF. The V call is TRBV28, the J call TRBJ2-1; the D gene is possibly TRBD2 (6 bases). Trimming removed 8 bases at V and 7 bases at J, with 6 bases between. CDR1 is MDHEN and CDR2 is SYDVKM in the germline V gene. The CDR3 extends over 10 amino acids.

The chain uses TRBV6-5 and TRBJ2-7; perhaps TRBD2 as D (5 bases). Trimming removed 2 bases from V and 4 bases from J, with 18 bases in between. The CDR3 totals 16 residues. The V gene's germline CDR1 is MNHEY and CDR2 SVGAGI. The CDR3 coding sequence is TGTGCCAGCAGTTACCGGAAGGCGGGTGGACCTTACGAGCAGTACTTC. Translation gives CASSYRKAGGPYEQYF.

This chain links TRBV7-3 with TRBJ2-1; D may be TRBD1 (6 bases). CDR1 and CDR2 (germline): SGHTA, FQGTGA. V lost 5 bases and J 4 bases, leaving 18 bases between the germline ends. The CDR3 is 16 residues long. In DNA, the CDR3 is TGTGCCAGCAGCCAGGGACACTCCCATTTTTACAATGAGCAGTTCTTC. Translated, it gives CASSQGHSHFYNEQFF.

The chain employs TRBV27 and TRBJ1-1; 7 nucleotides line up with TRBD1. The V gene's germline CDR1 is MNHEY and CDR2 SMNVEV (reference sequence). J lost 2 bases, V lost 7 bases, and 4 bases had no gene match. The CDR3 contains 13 residues. DNA for the CDR3: TGTGCCAGCACCCAGGGGGGAAACACTGAAGCTTTCTTT. Amino acid sequence: CASTQGGNTEAFF.

About this clone: The sample contains more than one DNA sequence encoding this CDR3. The chain has TRBV27 and TRBJ1-2; D ambiguous. The V gene lost 4 bases and the J gene lost 2 bases, with 8 bases spanning the gap. This CDR3 region has 13 residues. The V gene's germline CDR1 is MNHEY and CDR2 SMNVEV (reference sequence). The CDR3 loop reads CASSSTGNYGYTF. In nucleotides, the CDR3 is TGTGCCAGCAGTTCGACGGGGAACTATGGCTACACCTTC.

The chain recombines TRBV28 with TRBJ2-1, with TRBD2 matching over 8 bases. Per germline, CDR1 MDHEN and CDR2 SYDVKM. V lost 3 bases to trimming and J lost 7 bases; unmatched junction nucleotides: 8. The CDR3 sequence is 15 residues long. The CDR3 spells CASSFWLAGRNEQFF. For the CDR3, the DNA is TGTGCCAGCAGTTTCTGGCTAGCGGGCCGAAATGAGCAGTTCTTC. The whole variable domain, remainder taken from reference TRBV28 and TRBJ2-1, is DVKVTQSSRYLVKRTGEKVFLECVQDMDHENMFWYRQDPGLGLRLIYFSYDVKMKEKGDIPEGYSVSREKKERFSLILESASTNQTSMYLCASSFWLAGRNEQFFGPGTRLTVL.

This clone came up a few times. The junction does not match germline at one end; this may be a read error. This chain links TRBV7-9 with TRBJ2-3; weak D call: TRBD2 (6 bases). The germline CDR1 and CDR2 sequences are SEHNR and FQNEAQ (reference sequence). This CDR3 region has 10 residues. The CDR3, as DNA: TGTGCCAGCAGCCCCCGACTAGAATTATTT. This codes for CASSPRLELF.

This chain uses TRBV5-1 with TRBJ1-2; D perhaps matches TRBD1 (5 bases). Looked up from germline, CDR1 is SGHRS and CDR2 is YFSETQ. CDR3 size: 14 residues. The germline V and J ends were trimmed by 4 bases and 3 bases, with 13 bases remaining between them. The CDR3 coding sequence is TGCGCCAGCAGCCCACTAGGGACGGACTATGGCTACACCTTC. Translating it yields CASSPLGTDYGYTF. Looking up the rest from reference TRBV5-1 and TRBJ1-2 gives the full variable domain: KAGVTQTPRYLIKTRGQQVTLSCSPISGHRSVSWYQQTPGQGLQFLFEYFSETQRNKGNFPGRFSGRQFSNSRSEMNVSTLELGDSALYLCASSPLGTDYGYTFGSGTRLTVV.

This clone has just a few counts. V usage is TRBV7-8 and J usage is TRBJ2-5; D may be TRBD2 (6 bases). Germline lookup yields CDR1 SGHVS and CDR2 FQNEAQ. Deletions cut 5 bases from V and 5 bases from J, with 9 bases between. The CDR3 spans 12 residues. The CDR3 coding sequence is TGTGCCAGCAGCGGAGGAGGGGAGACCCAGTACTTC. It encodes CASSGGGETQYF.

The genes are TRBV18 and TRBJ2-1; tentative D call: TRBD2 (6 bases). Trimming cost V 1 base and J 1 base, with 14 bases left between them. Germline-derived CDR1 and CDR2 are KGHSH and LQKENI. The CDR3 sequence is 17 residues long. CDR3 amino acids: CASSPHQTGGSYNEQFF. The CDR3 DNA sequence: TGTGCCAGCTCACCACATCAGACTGGAGGGTCCTACAATGAGCAGTTCTTC.

The J gene is TRBJ2-1, the V gene TRBV27; 13 nucleotides agree with TRBD2. V dropped 4 bases and J dropped 1; count of bases not matched to a gene: 7. This CDR3 region has 18 residues. CDR1 MNHEY and CDR2 SMNVEV come from the germline V gene (reference sequence). The CDR3 reads CASSYRTSGSNSYNEQFF. Written as DNA, the CDR3 is TGTGCCAGCAGTTATAGGACTAGCGGGAGCAATTCCTACAATGAGCAGTTCTTC.

The chain uses TRBV7-2 and TRBJ1-5; 8 nucleotides agree with TRBD1. The CDR3 extends over 13 amino acids. The V segment lost 5 bases and the J segment 10 bases; nucleotides outside the gene matches: 7. Per germline, CDR1 SGHTA and CDR2 FQGNSA. This chain's CDR3 is CASSPTDRGPQHF. CDR3 coding DNA: TGTGCCAGCAGCCCCACCGACAGGGGTCCCCAGCATTTT.

This clone has a handful of counts. V gene TRBV7-2 combines with J gene TRBJ2-7, with no clear D. Trimming pared 2 bases from V and 0 bases from J, leaving 8 bases between. The CDR3 is made up of 14 amino acids. Looked up from germline, CDR1 is SGHTA and CDR2 is FQGNSA. CDR3 in amino acids: CASSLTAGSYEQYF. As DNA, the CDR3 is TGTGCCAGCAGCTTAACAGCTGGCTCCTACGAGCAGTACTTC.

The chain is built from TRBV25-1 and TRBJ1-6, with D unclear. The CDR3 sequence is 11 residues long. Germline CDR1 MGHDK, CDR2 SYGVNS. V lost 3 bases and J lost 15, with 9 bases in between. CDR3 sequence (DNA): TGTGCCAGCAGTGAGGGGAGTCTCCTCCACTTT. Residues: CASSEGSLLHF.

This clone was seen only a few times. J is TRBJ2-7 and V is TRBV20-1; D is undetermined. CDR1 is DFQATT and CDR2 is SNEGSKA in the germline V gene (reference sequence). The V end was cut by 4 bases, the J end by 2 bases, with 6 bases between. The CDR3 loop spans 11 amino acids. In nucleotides, the CDR3 is TGCAGTGCTATAGCAGCCTACGAGCAGTACTTC. Translated, it gives CSAIAAYEQYF.

Regarding this clone: A read error may account for a junction end that differs from germline. V is TRBV15 and J is TRBJ2-7, with a tentative D call TRBD1 (6 bases). The CDR3 is made up of 13 amino acids. Per germline, CDR1 LNHNV and CDR2 YYDKDF (reference sequence). CDR3 protein: CATSRDPDRPCPF. CDR3 nucleotide sequence: TGTGCCACCAGCAGAGATCCAGACAGGCCCTGTCCCTTC.

In its sample, this clone was seen a few times. The gene calls are TRBV27 and TRBJ2-1; TRBD2 agrees at 10 bases. The CDR3 runs to 15 residues. CDR1 is MNHEY and CDR2 is SMNVEV in the germline V gene (reference sequence). Trimming cost V 7 bases and J 6 bases; bases outside gene matches: 9. CDR3 residues: CASTRRTSGTNEQFF. The CDR3 DNA follows: TGTGCCAGCACCCGAAGGACTAGCGGAACCAATGAGCAGTTCTTC.

This chain uses TRBV6-1 with TRBJ1-2, with unresolved D. Trimming took 5 bases from V and 4 from J, leaving 14 bases between them. Germline CDR1 and CDR2: MNHNS and SASEGT. This CDR3 has 14 amino acids. CDR3 nucleotides: TGTGCCAGCAGTCCCACCGGAGAGTTCTATGGCTACACCTTC. Amino acid sequence: CASSPTGEFYGYTF.

This chain links TRBV28 with TRBJ1-5; 11 positions agree with TRBD1. Germline CDR1 and CDR2: MDHEN and SYDVKM. J lost 2 bases, V lost 3 bases, and 9 bases had no gene match. CDR3 length: 18 amino acids. The CDR3 coding sequence is TGTGCCAGCAGTTTCGGGGACAGGGGGATCTGGGGCAATCAGCCCCAGCATTTT. It translates to CASSFGDRGIWGNQPQHF.

This clone was picked up a small number of times. The genes are TRBV15 and TRBJ2-7; TRBD2 aligns across 9 bases. V lost 2 bases to trimming and J lost 4 bases; unmatched junction nucleotides: 6. The CDR3 covers 15 residues. Germline V gene sequence: CDR1 LNHNV, CDR2 YYDKDF (reference sequence). DNA for the CDR3: TGTGCCACCAGCAGAAGTAGCGGGAGACTTTACGAGCAGTACTTC. Its protein product is CATSRSSGRLYEQYF.

V and J are TRBV5-1 and TRBJ2-3; 12 bases match TRBD2. This CDR3 is 17 amino acids long. With 6 bases clipped from V and 5 bases from J, the junction kept 13 bases outside the gene matches. The germline gives CDR1 SGHRS, CDR2 YFSETQ. The CDR3 is CASNRLAGVQAGDTQYF. The CDR3 nucleotides read TGCGCCAGCAACAGACTAGCGGGAGTTCAGGCCGGAGATACGCAGTATTTT.

This clone was observed a handful of times. The chain combines TRBV7-2 with TRBJ1-1; tentatively, D is TRBD1 (5 bases). The germline gives CDR1 SGHTA, CDR2 FQGNSA. This CDR3 is 17 amino acids long. V dropped 1 base and J dropped 0 bases, with 15 bases sitting between them. CDR3: CASSLVGTPSMNTEAFF. CDR3 DNA sequence: TGTGCCAGCAGCTTAGTAGGGACGCCTAGCATGAACACTGAAGCTTTCTTT.

This clone has more than one count but fewer than ten. The chain couples TRBV9 to TRBJ2-7, with 7 bases aligning to TRBD2. This CDR3 contains 16 residues. V lost 0 bases and J lost 6; bases outside the gene matches: 12. Germline-derived CDR1 and CDR2 are SGDLS and YYNGEE. The CDR3 is CASSVGNGLEGGEQYF. The DNA for the CDR3 is TGTGCCAGCAGCGTAGGGAATGGACTAGAGGGTGGCGAGCAGTACTTC.